One sample yielded the 2 T cell receptor beta chains listed below, sequenced in a study of T cells in Graves' hyperthyroidism and ophthalmopathy (dated by TCRdb to between 2018 and 2021). Library method: multiplex PCR. Reads for this sample came from an Illumina HiSeq 2000. The TCR beta CDR3 regions were amplified from RNA transcripts. The TCR CDR3 was subjected to a first round of RT-PCR using the HTBI primer set and the Qiagen OneStep RT-PCR kit. The public reads were run again by TCRdb, first through fastp at Q25 and then through MiXCR, and only productive beta chains were kept. Every entry covers one CDR3 protein and lists the most common genes and DNA from its rows. Recorded for this sample are approximately 500,000 distinct CDR3 sequences; about 43% of them occurred a single time. The ten largest make up 7.5% to 8.5% of the sample. Specimen: peripheral blood or thyroid tissue (not recorded which). The receptors come from a woman aged 18-30 years with Graves' hyperthyroidism.

This clonotype was seen at least ten times. The chain uses TRBV19 and TRBJ1-3; D unclear. This CDR3 comprises 16 residues. Germline CDR1 LNHDA, CDR2 SQIVND (reference sequence). V shed 9 bases and J shed 0 bases, with 18 bases lying between them. The CDR3 sequence: CASCQGRQNSGNTIYF. CDR3 bases: TGTGCCAGCTGTCAAGGGCGGCAGAACTCTGGAAACACCATATATTTT.

This clonotype was detected many times. The chain employs TRBV25-1 and TRBJ2-7, with 7 bases fitting TRBD2. The CDR3 consists of 14 residues. Germline assignment: CDR1 MGHDK and CDR2 SYGVNS. Losses at the gene ends were 7 bases for V and 2 bases for J; bases not matched to a gene: 8. CDR3 region: CASTKAGRAYEQYF. The CDR3 bases are TGTGCCAGCACCAAAGCGGGGCGGGCCTACGAGCAGTACTTC.